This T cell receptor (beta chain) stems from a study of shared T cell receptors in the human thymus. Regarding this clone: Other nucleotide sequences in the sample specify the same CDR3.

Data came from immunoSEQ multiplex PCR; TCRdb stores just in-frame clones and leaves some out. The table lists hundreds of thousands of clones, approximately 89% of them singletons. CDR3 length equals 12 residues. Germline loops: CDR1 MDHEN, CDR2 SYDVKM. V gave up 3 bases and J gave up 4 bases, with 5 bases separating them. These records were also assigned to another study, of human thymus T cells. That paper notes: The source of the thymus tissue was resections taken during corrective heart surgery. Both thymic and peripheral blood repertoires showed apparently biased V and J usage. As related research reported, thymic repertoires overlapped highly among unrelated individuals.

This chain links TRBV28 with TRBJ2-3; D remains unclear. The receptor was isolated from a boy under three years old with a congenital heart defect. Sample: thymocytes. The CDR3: CASSFKPDTQYF. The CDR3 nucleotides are TGTGCCAGCAGTTTTAAGCCAGATACGCAGTATTTT.